A selection of T cell receptor beta chains follows, all from one sample in a study of chemoradiotherapy in HPV16-positive cancers. Sequencing was performed with immunoSEQ multiplex PCR; in TCRdb, only in-frame clones are kept and a portion is missing. The table has approximately 9,500 clones, approximately 80% seen once. Specimen: tumor tissue, collected from a patient who underwent chemoradiotherapy. The receptors here all came from a human donor with HPV-associated anogenital cancer. The CDR3 runs from the conserved cysteine through the conserved F or W. A D gene is named only where the DNA matches it firmly. Clone size is shown for a subset of rows, as once, few, many or a class of expanded clone.

v_call: TRBV5-1
j_call: TRBJ1-1
clone_size: .
d_call: .
cdr3_nt: TGCGCCAGCAGCTTGGGCAGCTTGAACACTGAAGCTTTCTTT
cdr3_aa: CASSLGSLNTEAFF

v_call: TRBV11-2
j_call: TRBJ2-1
clone_size: .
d_call: TRBD2
cdr3_nt: TGTGCCAGCAGCTTAGCCGCGGGGGGCTTTTACAATGAGCAGTTCTTC
cdr3_aa: CASSLAAGGFYNEQFF

v_call: TRBV21-1
j_call: TRBJ2-1
clone_size: .
d_call: .
cdr3_nt: TGTGCCAGCAGCAAGAACAGGGAGAGGGGCTACAATGAGCAGTTCTTC
cdr3_aa: CASSKNRERGYNEQFF

v_call: TRBV27
j_call: TRBJ1-6
clone_size: .
d_call: .
cdr3_nt: TGTGCCAGCAGTCCCGACATCGGGCGTTCACCCCTCCACTTT
cdr3_aa: CASSPDIGRSPLHF

v_call: TRBV6-5
j_call: TRBJ1-1
clone_size: .
d_call: .
cdr3_nt: TGTGCCAGCAGTTACCTCCCGGGGAGCACTGAAGCTTTCTTT
cdr3_aa: CASSYLPGSTEAFF

v_call: TRBV29-1
j_call: TRBJ2-3
clone_size: .
d_call: .
cdr3_nt: TGCAGCGCCCGCGGCGAGCCCACTAGCACAGATACGCAGTATTTT
cdr3_aa: CSARGEPTSTDTQYF

v_call: TRBV18
j_call: TRBJ1-2
clone_size: .
d_call: .
cdr3_nt: TGTGCCAGCTCACCCCCCAGTAGGGATTACGGCTACACCTTC
cdr3_aa: CASSPPSRDYGYTF

v_call: TRBV7-6
j_call: TRBJ2-7
clone_size: few
d_call: .
cdr3_nt: TGTGCCAGCAGCTTACGAGGTGGGGCCTACGAGCAGTACTTC
cdr3_aa: CASSLRGGAYEQYF

v_call: TRBV5-1
j_call: TRBJ2-5
clone_size: .
d_call: .
cdr3_nt: TGCGCCAGCAGCCACAAGGTTATAGGGGGGGGCCAAGAGACCCAGTACTTC
cdr3_aa: CASSHKVIGGGQETQYF

v_call: TRBV4-1
j_call: TRBJ1-4
clone_size: .
d_call: .
cdr3_nt: TGCGCCAGCAGCCAAGTTGCGACGACGGCAACTAATGAAAAACTGTTTTTT
cdr3_aa: CASSQVATTATNEKLFF

v_call: TRBV12-5
j_call: TRBJ2-7
clone_size: .
d_call: .
cdr3_nt: TGTGCTAGTGGTTTGGCCGGACAGCAGTACTTC
cdr3_aa: CASGLAGQQYF

v_call: TRBV2
j_call: TRBJ2-1
clone_size: .
d_call: .
cdr3_nt: TGTGCCAGCAGTGATGGGAGCTCCTACAATGAGCAGTTCTTC
cdr3_aa: CASSDGSSYNEQFF

v_call: TRBV29-1
j_call: TRBJ2-7
clone_size: .
d_call: TRBD1
cdr3_nt: TGCAGCGTTTCCGGGACAGGGATTTACGAGCAGTACTTC
cdr3_aa: CSVSGTGIYEQYF

v_call: TRBV7-3
j_call: TRBJ2-5
clone_size: .
d_call: .
cdr3_nt: TGTGCCAGCAGCCTACAACCAAATGGGGAGACCCAGTACTTC
cdr3_aa: CASSLQPNGETQYF

v_call: TRBV5-5
j_call: TRBJ2-7
clone_size: .
d_call: .
cdr3_nt: TGTGCCAGCACACAACAAACCCTGCCTACCTACGAGCAGTACTTC
cdr3_aa: CASTQQTLPTYEQYF

v_call: TRBV5-6
j_call: TRBJ1-2
clone_size: .
d_call: .
cdr3_nt: TGTGCCAGCAGCTTGGGACAAGCAGGATTCTATGGCTACACCTTC
cdr3_aa: CASSLGQAGFYGYTF

v_call: TRBV5-4
j_call: TRBJ1-1
clone_size: .
d_call: .
cdr3_nt: TGTGCCAGCAGCTTTGGTCTGGGGGCAACGAACACTGAAGCTTTCTTT
cdr3_aa: CASSFGLGATNTEAFF

v_call: TRBV5-4
j_call: TRBJ2-3
clone_size: once
d_call: .
cdr3_nt: TGTGCCAGCAGCTGGAAACAGGGAGAAGATACGCAGTATTTT
cdr3_aa: CASSWKQGEDTQYF

v_call: TRBV4-1
j_call: TRBJ2-7
clone_size: .
d_call: TRBD2
cdr3_nt: TGCGCCAGCAGCCAAGACTTAAGCGGGGTGTCCTACGAGCAGTACTTC
cdr3_aa: CASSQDLSGVSYEQYF

v_call: TRBV7-9
j_call: TRBJ2-2
clone_size: .
d_call: .
cdr3_nt: TGTGCCAGCAGATACGGGACGGAGAACACCGGGGAGCTGTTTTTT
cdr3_aa: CASRYGTENTGELFF

v_call: TRBV4-2
j_call: TRBJ2-2
clone_size: few
d_call: .
cdr3_nt: TGTGCCAGCAGCCAAGAAGCGCAGGGGAACACCGGGGAGCTGTTTTTT
cdr3_aa: CASSQEAQGNTGELFF

v_call: TRBV27
j_call: TRBJ2-1
clone_size: .
d_call: TRBD1
cdr3_nt: TGTGCCAGCAGTCCCAGGGGGCACATTATCGGCTCCTACAATGAGCAGTTCTTC
cdr3_aa: CASSPRGHIIGSYNEQFF

v_call: TRBV5-1
j_call: TRBJ2-2
clone_size: once
d_call: .
cdr3_nt: TGCGCCAGCAGCTCAGGCTACACCAACACCGGGGAGCTGTTTTTT
cdr3_aa: CASSSGYTNTGELFF

v_call: TRBV30
j_call: TRBJ1-1
clone_size: .
d_call: .
cdr3_nt: TGTGCCTGGAGTCGGCAGACGAACACTGAAGCTTTCTTT
cdr3_aa: CAWSRQTNTEAFF